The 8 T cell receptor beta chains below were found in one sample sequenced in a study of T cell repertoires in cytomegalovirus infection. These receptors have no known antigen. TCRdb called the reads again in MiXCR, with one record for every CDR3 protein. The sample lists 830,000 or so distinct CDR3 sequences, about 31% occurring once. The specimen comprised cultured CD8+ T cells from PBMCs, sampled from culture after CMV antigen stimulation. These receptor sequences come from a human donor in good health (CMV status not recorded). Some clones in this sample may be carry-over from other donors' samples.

In DNA, the CDR3 is TGTGCCAGTAGTTTCGACAGCACCCTCTATGGCTACACCTTC. Its translation: CASSFDSTLYGYTF. V is TRBV19 and J is TRBJ1-2; a weak D match, TRBD1 (5 bases). The germline V gene has CDR1 LNHDA and CDR2 SQIVND (reference sequence). This CDR3 has 14 residues. V lost 5 bases to trimming and J lost 4 bases, with 14 bases between them.

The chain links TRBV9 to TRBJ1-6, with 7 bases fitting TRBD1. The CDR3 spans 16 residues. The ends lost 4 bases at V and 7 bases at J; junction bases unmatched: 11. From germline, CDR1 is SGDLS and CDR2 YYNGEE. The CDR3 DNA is TGTGCCAGCAGCTCTCCCGGGACAGAGATGAATTCACCCCTCCACTTT. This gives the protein CASSSPGTEMNSPLHF.

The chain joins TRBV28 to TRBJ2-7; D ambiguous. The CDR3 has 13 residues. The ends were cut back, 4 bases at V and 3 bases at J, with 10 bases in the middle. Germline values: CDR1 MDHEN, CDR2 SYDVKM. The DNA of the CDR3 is TGTGCCAGCAGTTCGCTCAGAATCTACGAGCAGTACGTC. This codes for CASSSLRIYEQYV.

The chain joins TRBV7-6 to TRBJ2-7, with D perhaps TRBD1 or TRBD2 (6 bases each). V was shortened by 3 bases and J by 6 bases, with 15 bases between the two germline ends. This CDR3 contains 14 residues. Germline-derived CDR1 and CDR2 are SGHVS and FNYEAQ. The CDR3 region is CASSLGGLYVEQYF. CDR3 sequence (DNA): TGTGCCAGCAGCTTGGGGGGCCTCTATGTCGAGCAGTACTTC.

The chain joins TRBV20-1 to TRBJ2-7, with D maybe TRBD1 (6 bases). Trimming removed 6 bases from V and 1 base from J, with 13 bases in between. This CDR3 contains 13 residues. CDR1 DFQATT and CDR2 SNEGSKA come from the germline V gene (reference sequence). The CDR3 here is CSAQGQGSYEQYF. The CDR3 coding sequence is TGCAGTGCCCAGGGGCAGGGATCCTACGAGCAGTACTTC.

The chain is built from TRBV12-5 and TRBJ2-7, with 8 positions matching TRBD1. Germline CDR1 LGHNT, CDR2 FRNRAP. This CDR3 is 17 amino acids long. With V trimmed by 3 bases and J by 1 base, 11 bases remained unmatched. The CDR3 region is CASGFLIRDRSSYEQYF. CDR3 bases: TGTGCTAGTGGTTTCCTCATCCGGGACAGGTCATCCTACGAGCAGTACTTC.

CDR3 nucleotide sequence: TGTGCCAGTAGTATAGACGCGGGTGACACTGAAGCTTTCTTT. This gives the protein CASSIDAGDTEAFF. V is TRBV19 and J is TRBJ1-1; D not certain. The CDR3 spans 14 residues. CDR1 LNHDA and CDR2 SQIVND come from the germline V gene (reference sequence). Trimming took off 0 bases at V and 3 bases at J, with 8 bases between the two ends.

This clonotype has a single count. CDR3 sequence: CSVEERELNYGYTF. The CDR3 DNA is TGCAGCGTTGAAGAACGGGAATTAAACTATGGCTACACCTTC. The chain links TRBV29-1 to TRBJ1-2; D remains unclear. V gave up 0 bases and J gave up 2 bases, with 10 bases separating them. CDR1 and CDR2 from the germline V gene are SQVTM and ANQGSEA. There are 14 residues in the CDR3.